The T cell receptor beta chain under discussion was sequenced for a study of shared clonotypes between healthy human individuals. Using immunoSEQ multiplex PCR, the repertoire was profiled, and TCRdb retains in-frame clones only, with some absent. The data contain millions of clones, 85% to 95% of them singletons. The study, taken as a whole, reports: Non-shared clonotypes had lower generation probabilities than those shared by all four donors.

Regarding this clone: What it recognizes is unknown.

This TCR was recovered from a man between 18 and 29 years old in good health. Sequenced input: naive CD4+ T cells sorted from blood. The subset: CD45RA+ positively selected.

As DNA, the CDR3 is TGTGCCAGCAGCCCTCACACGACCTACGAGCAGTACTTC. Its protein is CASSPHTTYEQYF. V is TRBV28 and J is TRBJ2-7; no reliable D call. CDR1 is MDHEN, CDR2 SYDVKM, per germline. The CDR3 has 13 residues. V gave up 6 bases and J gave up 2 bases, with 11 bases separating them.